The 10 T cell receptor beta chains given below trace back to one sample, sequenced in a study of blood T cell repertoires in COVID-19 (TCRdb year 2020). The receptor library was made with the immunoSEQ multiplex PCR assay. TCRdb carries this immuneACCESS record with in-frame sequences only. Its versions omit some clonotypes, under half of them owing to an unresolved V gene in the studies checked, with the rest unexplained. This sample has roughly 87,000 clones in its table, and approximately 82% of those were observed once. The top ten clonotypes cover roughly 2.2% of the sample. The specimen was peripheral blood. The receptor set was obtained from a woman aged 65 to 85 with acute or convalescent COVID-19.

The chain joins TRBV28 to TRBJ1-6; 8 nucleotides line up with TRBD1. Germline V gene lookup returns CDR1 MDHEN and CDR2 SYDVKM. V lost 10 bases, J lost 10 bases, and 9 bases stayed unmatched. The CDR3 has 13 amino acids. The CDR3 DNA reads as TGTGCCATTCGACAGGGGAGTTCCTCACCCCTCCACTTT. This sequence encodes CAIRQGSSSPLHF.

This sequence joins TRBV28 and TRBJ1-5; 8 bases are a match to TRBD1. The CDR3 totals 15 residues. V lost 6 bases and J lost 3; bases outside the gene matches: 7. Germline assignment: CDR1 MDHEN and CDR2 SYDVKM. The DNA for the CDR3 is TGTGCCAGCAGACTCGGGACAGGAATCAATCAGCCCCAGCATTTT. Its translation is CASRLGTGINQPQHF.

The rearrangement joins TRBV19 to TRBJ1-4; 11 bases align to TRBD1. V lost 5 bases, J lost 6 bases, and 8 bases stayed unmatched. Germline V CDR1 and CDR2: LNHDA, SQIVND (reference sequence). The CDR3 covers 16 residues. CDR3 DNA: TGTGCCAGTAGTCCTATAAAGGGACAGGGGGATGAAAAACTGTTTTTT. Translation: CASSPIKGQGDEKLFF. The full variable domain, in which reference TRBV19 and TRBJ1-4 provide the parts outside the CDR3, is DGGITQSPKYLFRKEGQNVTLSCEQNLNHDAMYWYRQDPGQGLRLIYYSQIVNDFQKGDIAEGYSVSREKKESFPLTVTSAQKNPTAFYLCASSPIKGQGDEKLFFGSGTQLSVL.

The V call is TRBV3-1 (or the pseudogene TRBV3-2), the J call TRBJ2-3; D gene uncertain. Germline loops: CDR1 LGHDT, CDR2 YNNKEL (reference sequence). The CDR3 spans 14 residues. Trimming cost V 1 base and J 6 bases, with 11 bases left between them. The CDR3 protein is CASSQARSRDTQYF. CDR3 DNA: TGTGCCAGCAGCCAAGCTCGGTCCCGGGATACGCAGTATTTT.

V gene TRBV5-1 combines with J gene TRBJ1-5, with 7 bases fitting TRBD1. The CDR3 length is 13 residues. Per the germline V gene, CDR1 is SGHRS and CDR2 is YFSETQ. Unmatched junction bases numbered 4, after V lost 5 bases and J lost 5 bases. Here the CDR3 reads CASSRDRDQPQHF. The CDR3 DNA reads as TGCGCCAGCAGTCGGGACAGAGATCAGCCCCAGCATTTT.

The genes are TRBV27 and TRBJ2-7, with TRBD2 identical over 15 bases. Germline assignment: CDR1 MNHEY and CDR2 SMNVEV (reference sequence). J lost 4 bases, V lost 4 bases, and 14 bases had no gene match. This CDR3 is 19 amino acids long. This chain's CDR3 is CASSSRSGTSGGKPYEQYF. The CDR3 nucleotides read TGTGCCAGCAGTTCCCGATCCGGGACTAGCGGGGGGAAACCTTACGAGCAGTACTTC.

The chain links TRBV6-5 to TRBJ2-3, with 7 bases aligning to TRBD2. Germline V gene data show CDR1 as MNHEY and CDR2 as SVGAGI. V gave up 6 bases and J gave up 5 bases; unmatched junction bases: 11. This CDR3 has 15 amino acids. This chain's CDR3 is CASRGISGYLDTQYF. CDR3 bases: TGTGCCAGCAGGGGTATTAGCGGGTACTTAGATACGCAGTATTTT.

The chain employs TRBV6-5 and TRBJ2-7; TRBD2 might be the D (5 bases). V lost 0 bases, J lost 7 bases, and 13 bases lay in between. The V gene's germline CDR1 is MNHEY and CDR2 SVGAGI. The CDR3 runs 14 residues. In DNA, the CDR3 is TGTGCCAGCAGTTACTCGACGGATTGGAGGGAGCAGTACTTC. It is translated as CASSYSTDWREQYF.

V gene TRBV25-1 combines with J gene TRBJ2-1, with 7 positions matching TRBD1. The CDR3 sequence is 17 residues long. J was trimmed by 8 bases and V by 4 bases; bases with no gene match: 17. Germline V lookup: CDR1 MGHDK, CDR2 SYGVNS. CDR3 residues: CASSGHRGRNTAYEQFF. CDR3 DNA: TGTGCCAGCAGTGGTCACAGGGGACGTAACACCGCCTATGAGCAGTTCTTC.

The chain employs TRBV30 and TRBJ1-1; D may be TRBD1 (6 bases). Germline V gives CDR1 GTSNPN, CDR2 SVGIG (reference sequence). V dropped 2 bases and J dropped 0 bases, with 22 bases sitting between them. The CDR3 extends over 18 amino acids. The CDR3 spells CAWSPNRPGRDMNTEAFF. CDR3 nucleotides: TGTGCCTGGAGTCCCAATCGTCCGGGACGGGACATGAACACTGAAGCTTTCTTT. The full variable domain, completed using reference TRBV30 and TRBJ1-1, is SQTIHQWPATLVQPVGSPLSLECTVEGTSNPNLYWYRQAAGRGLQLLFYSVGIGQISSEVPQNLSASRPQDRQFILSSKKLLLSDSGFYLCAWSPNRPGRDMNTEAFFGQGTRLTVV.